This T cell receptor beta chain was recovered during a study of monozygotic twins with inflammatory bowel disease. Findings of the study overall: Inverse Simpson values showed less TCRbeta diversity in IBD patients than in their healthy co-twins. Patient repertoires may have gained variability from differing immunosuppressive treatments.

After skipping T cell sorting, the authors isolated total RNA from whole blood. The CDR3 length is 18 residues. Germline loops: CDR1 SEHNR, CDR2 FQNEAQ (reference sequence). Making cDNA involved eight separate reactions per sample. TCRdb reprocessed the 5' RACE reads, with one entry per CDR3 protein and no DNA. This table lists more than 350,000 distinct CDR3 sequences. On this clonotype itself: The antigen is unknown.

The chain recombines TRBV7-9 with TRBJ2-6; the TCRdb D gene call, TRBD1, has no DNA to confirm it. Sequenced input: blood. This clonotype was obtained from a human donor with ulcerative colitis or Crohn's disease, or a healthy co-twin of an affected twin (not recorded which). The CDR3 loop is CASSHYPGMSPGANVLTF.